A selection of T cell receptor beta chains follows, all from one sample in a study of shared clonotypes between healthy human individuals. Clones were read by immunoSEQ multiplex PCR, and TCRdb kept only the in-frame ones, dropping some. The repertoire has about 2.4 million clones, under 95% of them found once; the top ten carry about 0.39%. The sample taken for sequencing was naive CD4+ T cells from PBMCs. These receptors all stem from a man between 18 and 35 years old in good health. Some clones in this sample may be carry-over from other donors' samples. Each CDR3 is given with its conserved first and last residue. D genes are given only for firm matches. Only some rows state a clone size, as once, few, many or a class for expanded clones.

J gene | clone size | V gene | D gene | CDR3 protein | CDR3 DNA
TRBJ1-5 | . | TRBV19 | . | CASSIRQAAQPQHF | TGTGCCAGTAGTATACGGCAGGCCGCCCAGCCCCAGCATTTT
TRBJ1-2 | . | TRBV5-1 | . | CASSFEPGTNYGYTF | TGCGCCAGCAGCTTCGAGCCGGGAACTAACTATGGCTACACCTTC
TRBJ2-7 | . | TRBV6-5 | TRBD1 | CASRRRTGEQYF | TGTGCCAGCCGACGTCGGACAGGCGAGCAGTACTTC
TRBJ1-4 | . | TRBV4-1 | TRBD1 | CASSLPGDRGRLATNEKLFF | TGCGCCAGCAGCCTCCCTGGGGACAGGGGGCGACTTGCAACTAATGAAAAACTGTTTTTT
TRBJ1-2 | . | TRBV7-9 | . | CASSLEGSHYTF | TGTGCCAGCAGCTTAGAAGGGTCTCACTACACCTTC
TRBJ1-3 | once | TRBV6-1 | . | CASSEARRLSSGNTIYF | TGTGCCAGCAGTGAAGCGCGTCGGCTTTCCTCTGGAAACACCATATATTTT
TRBJ2-2 | . | TRBV29-1 | . | CSVAKVSPGELFF | TGCAGCGTGGCAAAGGTGTCTCCCGGGGAGCTGTTTTTT
TRBJ2-7 | . | TRBV19 | TRBD1 | CASSIEGTGSYEQYF | TGTGCCAGTAGTATAGAGGGGACAGGATCCTACGAGCAGTACTTC
TRBJ1-1 | . | TRBV5-1 | . | CASSLGRNTEAFF | TGCGCCAGCAGCTTGGGCCGAAACACTGAAGCTTTCTTT
TRBJ2-7 | . | TRBV4-2 | TRBD2 | CASSQLAGDRIEQYF | TGTGCCAGCAGCCAACTAGCGGGCGATCGAATCGAGCAGTACTTC
TRBJ1-1 | . | TRBV5-1 | TRBD1 | CASSPTNRGDTEAFF | TGCGCCAGCAGCCCTACTAACAGGGGGGATACTGAAGCTTTCTTT
TRBJ2-2 | . | TRBV30 | . | CAWSARGVDTGELFF | TGTGCCTGGAGTGCAAGGGGAGTGGACACCGGGGAGCTGTTTTTT
TRBJ1-1 | . | TRBV5-1 | TRBD1 | CASSPDRDTEAFF | TGCGCCAGCAGCCCGGACAGGGACACTGAAGCTTTCTTT
TRBJ2-1 | . | TRBV18 | . | CASSPRIYNEQFF | TGTGCCAGCTCACCAAGAATCTACAATGAGCAGTTCTTC
TRBJ2-6 | . | TRBV4-2 | . | CASSRERGGSGANVLTF | TGTGCCAGCAGCCGAGAAAGAGGGGGCTCTGGGGCCAACGTCCTGACTTTC
TRBJ1-5 | . | TRBV7-2 | TRBD1 | CASSRQGHRGNQPQHF | TGTGCCAGCAGCAGACAGGGGCATAGAGGCAATCAGCCCCAGCATTTT
TRBJ2-3 | . | TRBV7-2 | . | CASSLVGSADTQYF | TGTGCCAGCAGCTTAGTTGGAAGCGCAGATACGCAGTATTTT
TRBJ2-1 | . | TRBV4-2 | TRBD2 | CASSQEGGSSYNEQFF | TGTGCCAGCAGCCAGGAGGGAGGGTCCTCCTACAATGAGCAGTTCTTC
TRBJ1-3 | . | TRBV5-1 | . | CASSLERVSGNTIYF | TGCGCCAGCAGCTTGGAGCGGGTCTCTGGAAACACCATATATTTT
TRBJ1-5 | . | TRBV28 | . | CASSLTRNQPQHF | TGTGCCAGCAGTTTGACACGGAATCAGCCCCAGCATTTT
TRBJ1-1 | once | TRBV28 | . | CASRPLRRLPPTEAFF | TGTGCCAGCAGACCCCTACGCCGACTGCCGCCCACTGAAGCTTTCTTT
TRBJ2-1 | . | TRBV28 | TRBD2 | CASSLSGRALAEQFF | TGTGCCAGCAGCCTTAGCGGGAGGGCCCTGGCTGAGCAGTTCTTC
TRBJ2-1 | . | TRBV4-1 | . | CASSQGILEQFF | TGCGCCAGCAGCCAAGGGATCCTTGAGCAGTTCTTC
TRBJ1-2 | . | TRBV19 | TRBD1 | CASRTDRDPGYTF | TGTGCCAGTAGAACGGACAGGGACCCCGGCTACACCTTC
TRBJ2-7 | . | TRBV29-1 | . | CSVARDLYEQYF | TGCAGCGTTGCTAGAGACCTCTACGAGCAGTACTTC
TRBJ2-1 | once | TRBV5-1 | TRBD1 | CASSLQGVTYNEQFF | TGCGCCAGCAGCTTGCAGGGGGTGACTTACAATGAGCAGTTCTTC
TRBJ2-7 | . | TRBV19 | TRBD1 | CASSATGPNSYEQYF | TGTGCCAGTAGTGCGACAGGGCCTAATTCCTACGAGCAGTACTTC
TRBJ1-2 | . | TRBV5-1 | TRBD1 | CASSLRQGTNYGYTF | TGCGCCAGCAGCTTGAGACAGGGAACTAACTATGGCTACACCTTC
TRBJ2-1 | . | TRBV30 | . | CAWSGYTSSYNEQFF | TGTGCCTGGAGTGGTTATACTAGCAGCTACAATGAGCAGTTCTTC
TRBJ2-2 | . | TRBV27 | . | CASKGGTANTGELFF | TGTGCCAGCAAGGGAGGAACGGCGAACACCGGGGAGCTGTTTTTT
TRBJ2-2 | . | TRBV7-7 | . | CASSPGGTGELFF | TGTGCCAGCAGCCCCGGGGGCACCGGGGAGCTGTTTTTT
TRBJ2-2 | . | TRBV11-2 | TRBD2 | CASSLLGLAVNTGELFF | TGTGCCAGCAGCTTACTGGGTCTAGCGGTGAACACCGGGGAGCTGTTTTTT
TRBJ2-5 | . | TRBV28 | TRBD2 | CASQPRLAGGLYQETQYF | TGTGCCAGCCAACCTAGGCTAGCGGGAGGGCTGTACCAAGAGACCCAGTACTTC
TRBJ2-3 | once | TRBV21-1 | . | CASRISRVAAKTDTQYF | TGTGCCAGCAGAATCTCCCGGGTAGCGGCTAAAACAGATACGCAGTATTTT
TRBJ1-3 | once | TRBV2 | . | CASRRTGMTGNTIYF | TGTGCCAGTAGACGTACAGGGATGACAGGAAACACCATATATTTT
TRBJ1-1 | . | TRBV10-3 | . | CAISESTLGANDTEAFF | TGTGCCATCAGTGAGTCGACGCTGGGGGCGAACGACACTGAAGCTTTCTTT
TRBJ2-7 | . | TRBV4-3 | TRBD2 | CASSPGLAGASYEQYF | TGCGCCAGCAGCCCCGGACTAGCGGGAGCTTCCTACGAGCAGTACTTC
TRBJ2-2 | . | TRBV7-2 | TRBD1 | CASSPLGRGLTGELFF | TGTGCCAGCAGCCCCCTTGGTAGGGGGCTAACCGGGGAGCTGTTTTTT
TRBJ1-2 | . | TRBV28 | . | CASSPGRVGGLNYGYTF | TGTGCCAGCAGTCCGGGCAGGGTTGGCGGGCTAAACTATGGCTACACCTTC
TRBJ2-1 | . | TRBV6-1 | . | CASTQQGGSYNEQFF | TGTGCCAGCACCCAACAGGGTGGCTCCTACAATGAGCAGTTCTTC
TRBJ2-7 | . | TRBV5-1 | . | CASSLTNGGHEQYF | TGCGCCAGCAGCTTGACAAATGGGGGCCACGAGCAGTACTTC
TRBJ2-3 | . | TRBV7-2 | . | CASSPPSTDTQYF | TGTGCCAGCAGCCCCCCGAGCACAGATACGCAGTATTTT
TRBJ2-1 | . | TRBV11-2 | TRBD1 | CASSKDRGDEQFF | TGTGCCAGCAGCAAGGACAGGGGGGATGAGCAGTTCTTC
TRBJ2-7 | . | TRBV4-1 | TRBD2 | CASSRGRGRSDEQYF | TGCGCCAGCAGCCGGGGCCGCGGGAGGTCCGACGAGCAGTACTTC
TRBJ2-2 | . | TRBV9 | . | CASSVEAGPNTGELFF | TGTGCCAGCAGCGTTGAGGCGGGACCGAACACCGGGGAGCTGTTTTTT
TRBJ2-2 | . | TRBV18 | TRBD1 | CASSPDRGLPRGELFF | TGTGCCAGCTCACCAGACAGGGGACTTCCGCGCGGGGAGCTGTTTTTT
TRBJ1-1 | . | TRBV29-1 | . | CSVEIGNTEAFF | TGCAGCGTTGAAATTGGGAACACTGAAGCTTTCTTT
TRBJ1-1 | once | TRBV29-1 | . | CSAEAGGGDTEAFF | TGCAGCGCCGAGGCCGGGGGAGGGGACACTGAAGCTTTCTTT
TRBJ2-2 | once | TRBV28 | . | CASRGNGELFF | TGTGCCAGCAGGGGGAACGGGGAGCTGTTTTTT
TRBJ1-1 | . | TRBV7-9 | . | CASSLWGLMNTEAFF | TGTGCCAGCAGCTTATGGGGACTTATGAACACTGAAGCTTTCTTT
TRBJ2-5 | . | TRBV7-3 | . | CASSPQGQPGETQYF | TGTGCCAGCAGCCCACAGGGACAACCGGGGGAGACCCAGTACTTC
TRBJ1-4 | . | TRBV29-1 | . | CSVEDTGGEEKLFF | TGCAGCGTTGAAGATACCGGGGGCGAGGAAAAACTGTTTTTT
TRBJ2-5 | . | TRBV28 | . | CASILRETQYF | TGTGCCAGCATTCTGAGGGAGACCCAGTACTTC